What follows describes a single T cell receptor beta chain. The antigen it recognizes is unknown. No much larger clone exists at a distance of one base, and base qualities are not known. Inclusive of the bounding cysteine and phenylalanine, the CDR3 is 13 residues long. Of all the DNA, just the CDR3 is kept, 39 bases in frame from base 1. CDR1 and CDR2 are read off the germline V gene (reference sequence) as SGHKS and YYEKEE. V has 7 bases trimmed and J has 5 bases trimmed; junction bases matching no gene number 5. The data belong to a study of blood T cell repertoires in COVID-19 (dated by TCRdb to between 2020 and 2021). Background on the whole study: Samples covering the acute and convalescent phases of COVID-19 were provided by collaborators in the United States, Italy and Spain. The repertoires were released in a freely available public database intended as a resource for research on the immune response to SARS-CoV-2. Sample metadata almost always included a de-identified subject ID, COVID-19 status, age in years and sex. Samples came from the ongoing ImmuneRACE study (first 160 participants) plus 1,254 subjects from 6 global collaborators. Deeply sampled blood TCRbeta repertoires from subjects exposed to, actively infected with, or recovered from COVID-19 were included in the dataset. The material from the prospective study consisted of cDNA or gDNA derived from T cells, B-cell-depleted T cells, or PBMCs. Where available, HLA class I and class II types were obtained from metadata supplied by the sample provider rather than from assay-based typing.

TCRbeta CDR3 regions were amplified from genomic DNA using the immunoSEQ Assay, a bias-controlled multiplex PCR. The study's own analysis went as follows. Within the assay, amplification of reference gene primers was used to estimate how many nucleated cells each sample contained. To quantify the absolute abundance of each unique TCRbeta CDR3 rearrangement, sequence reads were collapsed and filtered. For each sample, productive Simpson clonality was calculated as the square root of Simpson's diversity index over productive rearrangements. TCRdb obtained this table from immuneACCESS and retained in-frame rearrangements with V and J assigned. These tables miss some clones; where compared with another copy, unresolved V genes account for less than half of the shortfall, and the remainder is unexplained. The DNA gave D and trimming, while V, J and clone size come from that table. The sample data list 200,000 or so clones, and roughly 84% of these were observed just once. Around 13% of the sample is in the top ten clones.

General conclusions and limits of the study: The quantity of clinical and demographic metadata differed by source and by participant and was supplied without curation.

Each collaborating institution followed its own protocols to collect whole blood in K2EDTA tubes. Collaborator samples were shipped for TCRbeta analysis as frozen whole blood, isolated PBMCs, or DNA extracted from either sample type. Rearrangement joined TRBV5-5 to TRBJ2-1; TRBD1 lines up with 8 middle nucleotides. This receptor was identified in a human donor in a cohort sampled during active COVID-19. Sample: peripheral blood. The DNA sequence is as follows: TGTGCCAGCGCCTTACAGGGGGACAATGAGCAGTTCTTC. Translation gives CASALQGDNEQFF.